This is a list of T cell receptor beta chains from one sample in a study of shared clonotypes between healthy human individuals. Profiled with immunoSEQ multiplex PCR; TCRdb holds only in-frame clones, not every one. The repertoire holds 2 million to 2.5 million clones, with around 92% as singletons. The sequenced material came from naive CD4+ T cells from PBMCs. Every receptor here comes from a man younger than 35 in good health. Some clones in this sample may be carry-over from other donors' samples. Both conserved end residues are part of each CDR3.

v_gene	CDR3aa
TRBV5-1	CASSPQGQSYEQYF
TRBV6-6	CASRLIRAVGYTF
TRBV6-6	CASSYRGSSYNEQFF
TRBV6-6	CASSYPGTNEKLFF
TRBV6-1	CASSELRGRGLLTAYNEQFF
TRBV5-8	CASHESGLGGNEQFF
TRBV15	CATSSRGYGEDREQPQHF
TRBV5-8	CASSLRGANSEAFF
TRBV28	CASSLGQGSYEQYF
TRBV15	CATSRGGRPEAFF
TRBV4-3	CASSQDLGRADTQYF
TRBV6-5	CASSYSNSNQPQHF
TRBV5-4	CASSIRGRETQYF
TRBV6-1	CASNRGGETQYF
TRBV6-1	CASSGQETQYF
TRBV11-2	CASSRRQGEAKLFF
TRBV14	CASSRSSGVNTGELFF
TRBV25-1	CASSELTGTDTQYF
TRBV29-1	CSVEGHRDNPYNEQFF
TRBV2	CASSEVRFGEAFF
TRBV6-1	CASRGAMKGYTF
TRBV12-5	CASGTTGYNEQFF
TRBV14	CASSKDPSGIKNEQFF
TRBV5-1	CASSLAEGGLGYTF
TRBV6-5	CASSYSKDSPLHF
TRBV11-2	CASSLVMRVWEQYF
TRBV5-6	CASSERPGQGEAFF
TRBV6-4	CASSLGQGYEQYF
TRBV5-8	CASSLGDRVNQPQHF
TRBV2	CASRRQGVGYEQYF
TRBV2	CASSATRVTGELFF